This T cell receptor (beta chain) is drawn from a study of Graves' ophthalmopathy and Graves' hyperthyroidism (dated by TCRdb to 2016 to 2018). Study-wide context: Peripheral blood was collected at initial diagnosis, before any treatment. The study used TCR beta repertoire signatures to distinguish Graves' ophthalmopathy from Graves' hyperthyroidism and to predict progression to ophthalmopathy. In total, around 130 blood samples were TCR-sequenced: roughly 45 ophthalmopathy, some 75 hyperthyroidism and roughly 17 hyperthyroidism-to-ophthalmopathy patients. A discovery set of 100 patients (roughly 41 ophthalmopathy, 55 to 65 stable hyperthyroidism) was enrolled to explore V-J signatures distinguishing ophthalmopathy from hyperthyroidism. An independent validation cohort was composed of 18 to 20 hyperthyroidism patients and around 16 patients who later progressed from hyperthyroidism to ophthalmopathy. T-cell repertoires of thyroid tissue and blood were compared in five or six hyperthyroidism patients. Following sampling, methimazole starting at 30 mg daily was administered to hyperthyroidism patients, and high-dose intravenous methylprednisolone was administered to ophthalmopathy patients. For training and testing, the 100 or so patients in the discovery cohort were randomly divided in a 7:3 ratio. Broader findings and caveats from the paper: Sample size was not statistically predetermined, and group allocation was not concealed from the investigators. Among expanded thyroid clonotypes with frequency above 0.001, most also showed up in blood, which suggests that blood repertoires may reflect the thyroid immune response. In validation, the model predicted ophthalmopathy progression with more than 55% sensitivity and about 77% specificity; roughly 12 predicted patients were CT-confirmed with GO in a median of around 6 months. Ophthalmopathy was separated from stable hyperthyroidism by the 13-signature model with just under 90% sensitivity and roughly 82% specificity in cross-validation and with 80%/75% in the test set.

The sample holds a few counts of this clonotype. Its antigen remains undetermined. No clone much larger than this one lies a single base away; base qualities are absent. The CDR3, cysteine through phenylalanine, is 17 amino acids long. Only CDR3 DNA is held: 51 bases, read in frame from base 1. The germline V gene encodes CDR1 MNHEY and CDR2 SVGEGT. Deletion took 0 bases off V and 0 bases off J, with a span of 11 bases between the germline ends. For repertoire sequencing, the TCR beta CDR3 regions were amplified from RNA transcripts. HTBI primers and the Qiagen OneStep RT-PCR kit were used in a first-round RT-PCR, which was followed by a second-round multiplex PCR, size selection and purification. Sequencing of the libraries was carried out on an Illumina HiSeq2000 in paired-end mode with 100 bp reads. As for the authors' bioinformatics: SOAPnuke was used to process the reads, removing any read that contained adapters or uncalled bases, had a mean Phred below 15, or lacked an exact match to the constant primer or identifier. COPE v1.2.5 was used to merge the high-quality paired reads. Unique nucleotide sequences were defined as clonotypes and aligned to IMGT TRB V, D and J references using MiTCR v1.1. The analysis was limited to V-J combinations with a frequency above 0.0001, which together covered 99.2% of the repertoires. For each V-J combination, a TCR clonal expansion and chaos score was defined as F50 clonal expansion divided by the chaos observed in the TCRdist matrix. Welch's t-statistics and random forest were used to narrow the features down to about twelve V-J combinations, which were then fed into a naive Bayes classifier. The similarity between thyroid and blood repertoires was quantified using the Morisita-Horn index. TCRdb ran its own pipeline on the public reads, namely fastp trimming at Q25 and MiXCR clone calling, and kept in-frame beta chains. Each CDR3 protein appears once, grouped with its most common genes and DNA. TCRdb's processing, not the study's, gives the V and J calls here. The sample yields some 520,000 distinct CDR3 sequences; approximately 15% were counted once. The leading ten clones occupy 9.8% of the sample.

The ophthalmopathy patients had moderately to severely active disease, with a Clinical Activity Score of 3 or higher, a NOSPECS grade of 4 or higher, and a disease duration of less than 3 months. Patients with other autoimmune diseases, uncontrolled infections, pregnancy or lactation were excluded. Clinical symptoms, serum thyroxine, TRAb, thyroid ultrasound and orbital computed tomography formed the basis of the diagnosis. PBMCs were isolated from about 9.1 ml of fresh peripheral blood by Ficoll-Paque density gradient centrifugation. Total RNA was extracted using Trizol reagent, and RNA quality was checked on an Agilent 2100 Bioanalyzer.

This sequence was found in a woman in her twenties or thirties with Graves' ophthalmopathy. Donor details come from another sample of the same person, matched by shared clones. The chain uses TRBV6-2 or TRBV6-3 and TRBJ2-2, with the identity of the D gene unclear. The sequenced material came from blood. The nucleotide sequence is TGTGCCAGCAGTTACTCGACACAACTCGCGAACACCGGGGAGCTGTTTTTT. Its protein product is CASSYSTQLANTGELFF.